These 27 T cell receptor beta chains originate from one sample sequenced in a study of blood T cell repertoires in COVID-19. TCRdb keeps only in-frame clones here, not all; method: immunoSEQ multiplex PCR. The sample includes a few hundred thousand clones, 85% to 90% of them seen just once. The material sequenced was PBMCs or T cells enriched from blood (not recorded which). The receptor source for this set is a man between 25 and 39 years old who had recovered from COVID-19.

V and J are TRBV12-5 and TRBJ2-5; 9 bases are shared with TRBD2. Germline V lookup: CDR1 LGHNT, CDR2 FRNRAP. The V and J ends lost 1 base and 2 bases, in that order; junction bases with no gene match: 11. This CDR3 is 18 amino acids long. As DNA, the CDR3 is TGTGCTAGTGGTTTGGCCCCCGTATTCGCGGGAGGGCAAGAGACCCAGTACTTC. It codes for CASGLAPVFAGGQETQYF.

V is TRBV28 and J is TRBJ2-7; 7 bases fit TRBD2. Germline values: CDR1 MDHEN, CDR2 SYDVKM. The junction had 6 bases not matched to a gene; V was cut back by 8 bases and J by 2 bases. CDR3 length: 13 amino acids. The CDR3 loop reads CASREALAYEQYF. CDR3 nucleotide sequence: TGTGCCAGCCGGGAGGCCCTTGCCTACGAGCAGTACTTC.

This chain links TRBV5-1 with TRBJ1-2; possibly TRBD1 for D (5 bases). The CDR3 consists of 15 residues. CDR1 is SGHRS and CDR2 is YFSETQ in the germline V gene. V was trimmed by 4 bases and J by 5 bases, leaving 18 bases between them. The CDR3 bases are TGCGCCAGCAGCCTCGCCAAATCGACAGTGTATGGCTACACCTTC. This codes for CASSLAKSTVYGYTF. Full variable domain (remainder filled in from reference TRBV5-1 and TRBJ1-2): KAGVTQTPRYLIKTRGQQVTLSCSPISGHRSVSWYQQTPGQGLQFLFEYFSETQRNKGNFPGRFSGRQFSNSRSEMNVSTLELGDSALYLCASSLAKSTVYGYTFGSGTRLTVV.

The J gene is TRBJ2-7, the V gene TRBV6-5; 7 positions agree with TRBD1. V lost 6 bases, J lost 3 bases, and 8 bases stayed unmatched. Germline CDR1 reads MNHEY; CDR2 reads SVGAGI. This CDR3 has 14 amino acids. The CDR3, as DNA: TGTGCCAGCAGATCCGGGACAGTAGACTACGAGCAGTACTTC. Protein product: CASRSGTVDYEQYF.

Concerning this clone: Other nucleotide sequences in the sample specify the same CDR3. The chain uses TRBV6-5 and TRBJ1-1; no firm D call. The CDR3 totals 13 residues. CDR1 and CDR2 (germline): MNHEY, SVGAGI. Trimming removed 0 bases from V and 4 bases from J, with 6 bases in between. CDR3: CASSYSRGTEAFF. CDR3 sequence (DNA): TGTGCCAGCAGTTACTCCCGCGGCACTGAAGCTTTCTTT.

The chain recombines TRBV27 with TRBJ2-1, with D perhaps matching TRBD2 (6 bases). The germline V and J ends were trimmed by 2 bases and 12 bases, with 11 bases remaining between them. From germline, CDR1 is MNHEY and CDR2 SMNVEV (reference sequence). CDR3 length equals 12 residues. CDR3 nucleotide sequence: TGTGCCAGCAGTTTACGGAGGGAACGGCAGTTCTTC. This codes for CASSLRRERQFF.

This clone was counted a few times. The chain joins TRBV3-1 (or the pseudogene TRBV3-2) to TRBJ2-7; perhaps TRBD2 as D (5 bases). This CDR3 has 15 amino acids. Per the germline V gene, CDR1 is LGHDT and CDR2 is YNNKEL (reference sequence). V was pared by 4 bases and J by 6 bases, with 19 bases between. The CDR3 region is CASSPRSDSSAEQYF. The DNA for the CDR3 is TGTGCCAGCAGCCCACGCTCGGACTCATCAGCCGAGCAGTACTTC.

The rearrangement joins TRBV6-5 to TRBJ1-5; maybe TRBD1 (6 bases). Per germline, CDR1 MNHEY and CDR2 SVGAGI. Trimming took 6 bases from V and 1 from J, leaving 7 bases between them. The CDR3 contains 13 residues. For the CDR3, the DNA is TGTGCCAGCAGCGGACAGAGCAATCAGCCCCAGCATTTT. Translated, it gives CASSGQSNQPQHF.

V and J are TRBV11-3 and TRBJ1-1, with 11 bases identical to TRBD1. The CDR3 length is 18 residues. The junction had 17 bases not matched to a gene; V was cut back by 7 bases and J by 4 bases. Germline CDR1 and CDR2: SGHNT and YENEEA. CDR3 DNA: TGTGCCAGCACCAGCTTATCCTCGGGACAGGGGGAAGGCACTGAAGCTTTCTTT. As protein: CASTSLSSGQGEGTEAFF. Full variable domain (rest looked up from reference TRBV11-3 and TRBJ1-1): EAGVVQSPRYKIIEKKQPVAFWCNPISGHNTLYWYLQNLGQGPELLIRYENEEAVDDSQLPKDRFSAERLKGVDSTLKIQPAELGDSAVYLCASTSLSSGQGEGTEAFFGQGTRLTVV.

The chain links TRBV9 to TRBJ2-2, with 7 nucleotides matching TRBD2. V trimming: 0 bases; J trimming: 7 bases; junction bases outside the gene matches: 6. This CDR3 comprises 15 residues. CDR1 and CDR2 (germline): SGDLS, YYNGEE. The CDR3 loop is CASSVDLREDGELFF. CDR3 bases: TGTGCCAGCAGCGTAGACCTCCGGGAGGACGGGGAGCTGTTTTTT.

The rearrangement uses TRBV10-3 and TRBJ2-1; 8 bases fit TRBD2. There are 15 residues in the CDR3. Germline loops: CDR1 ENHRY, CDR2 SYGVKD. Trimming at V came to 6 bases and at J to 0 bases, leaving 4 bases not matched to a gene. Written as DNA, the CDR3 is TGTGCCATCAGAAGAGCGGGGGCCTCCTACAATGAGCAGTTCTTC. Translated: CAIRRAGASYNEQFF.

This chain links TRBV29-1 with TRBJ1-5; the D is unclear. Trimming stripped 7 bases from V and 5 bases from J, with 15 bases between. The CDR3 totals 13 residues. Germline V gene data show CDR1 as SQVTM and CDR2 as ANQGSEA. CDR3 region: CSAQEGGDQPQHF. The CDR3 DNA follows: TGCAGCGCCCAAGAGGGCGGAGATCAGCCCCAGCATTTT. The full variable domain, its missing parts supplied by reference TRBV29-1 and TRBJ1-5, is SAVISQKPSRDICQRGTSLTIQCQVDSQVTMMFWYRQQPGQSLTLIATANQGSEATYESGFVIDKFPISRPNLTFSTLTVSNMSPEDSSIYLCSAQEGGDQPQHFGDGTRLSIL.

The gene calls are TRBV3-1 (or the pseudogene TRBV3-2) and TRBJ2-3; 8 nucleotides match TRBD2. Germline V gives CDR1 LGHDT, CDR2 YNNKEL (reference sequence). V shed 1 base, J shed 4 bases, and the junction held 7 bases outside the gene matches. The CDR3 loop spans 16 amino acids. The CDR3 sequence is CASSQVREGGADTQYF. DNA for the CDR3: TGTGCCAGCAGCCAAGTACGGGAGGGAGGTGCAGATACGCAGTATTTT.

The V gene is TRBV30, the J gene TRBJ1-5; 7 bases map to TRBD1. Looked up from germline, CDR1 is GTSNPN and CDR2 is SVGIG (reference sequence). Losses at the gene ends were 5 bases for V and 4 bases for J; bases not matched to a gene: 2. The CDR3 has 12 amino acids. The CDR3 spells CAWGDRNQPQHF. CDR3 coding DNA: TGTGCCTGGGGGGACAGAAATCAGCCCCAGCATTTT.

The chain is built from TRBV7-8 and TRBJ2-1, with 11 bases aligning to TRBD2. Trimming at V came to 5 bases and at J to 4 bases, leaving 7 bases not matched to a gene. Germline values: CDR1 SGHVS, CDR2 FQNEAQ. This CDR3 spans 16 amino acids. The DNA for the CDR3 is TGTGCCAGCAGCGTGGGGGGACTAGCGGAGTACAATGAGCAGTTCTTC. This sequence encodes CASSVGGLAEYNEQFF.

Points on this clone: Compared with germline, one end of the junction differs, possibly owing to a read error. The V call is TRBV12-5, the J call TRBJ1-3; D possibly corresponds to TRBD1 (6 bases). The CDR3 has 13 residues. Germline V gene lookup returns CDR1 LGHNT and CDR2 FRNRAP. Here the CDR3 reads CASVPGDGDTIYF. CDR3 nucleotides: TGTGCTAGTGTCCCAGGGGATGGAGACACCATATATTTT.

As DNA, the CDR3 is TGTGCCAGCAGCTCTGGACTAGCGGAATACGAGCAGTACTTC. The encoded protein is CASSSGLAEYEQYF. V gene TRBV5-6 combines with J gene TRBJ2-7, with 10 bases that match TRBD2. This CDR3 contains 14 residues. After removal of 3 bases from V and 4 bases from J, the junction contained 4 bases not matched to a gene. Germline V gene lookup returns CDR1 SGHDT and CDR2 YYEEEE. The variable domain in full, with the rest retrieved from reference TRBV5-6 and TRBJ2-7, is DAGVTQSPTHLIKTRGQQVTLRCSPKSGHDTVSWYQQALGQGPQFIFQYYEEEERQRGNFPDRFSGHQFPNYSSELNVNALLLGDSALYLCASSSGLAEYEQYFGPGTRLTVT.

The CDR3 spells CASSLGSSSYNEQFF. In DNA, the CDR3 is TGTGCCAGTAGTCTTGGGTCTAGCTCCTACAATGAGCAGTTCTTC. This chain connects TRBV19 to TRBJ2-1, with D unclear. The V gene's germline CDR1 is LNHDA and CDR2 SQIVND (reference sequence). V was shortened by 5 bases and J by 0 bases, with 11 bases between the two germline ends. This CDR3 contains 15 residues.

The J gene is TRBJ2-6, the V gene TRBV5-1; D possibly corresponds to TRBD1 (6 bases). This CDR3 has 18 residues. CDR1 is SGHRS and CDR2 is YFSETQ in the germline V gene. V lost 2 bases to trimming and J lost 1 base, with 16 bases between them. The CDR3 is CASSFLSPGVSGANVLTF. CDR3 nucleotides: TGCGCCAGCAGCTTTTTAAGCCCAGGGGTGTCTGGGGCCAACGTCCTGACTTTC.

A word on this clone: Other DNA variants within this sample encode the same CDR3. The V and J genes are TRBV18 and TRBJ1-2; no firm D call. Trimming shortened V by 2 bases and J by 3 bases, and 7 bases separated the two germline ends. The CDR3 has 13 amino acids. Germline CDR1 reads KGHSH; CDR2 reads LQKENI. The CDR3 protein is CASSPGQDYGYTF. The CDR3 DNA is TGTGCCAGCTCACCAGGGCAGGACTATGGCTACACCTTC.

The CDR3 nucleotides read TGTGCCAGCAGTTTGTCTTCGGGAGGCACTGAAGCTTTCTTT. It encodes CASSLSSGGTEAFF. The J gene is TRBJ1-1, the V gene TRBV6-5; D is unresolved. V lost 4 bases and J lost 4, with 13 bases in between. The CDR3 length is 14 residues. CDR1 and CDR2 from the germline V gene are MNHEY and SVGAGI.

The V call is TRBV11-2, the J call TRBJ1-2; D remains ambiguous. The CDR3 length is 17 residues. Germline CDR1 SGHAT, CDR2 FQNNGV. With 3 bases removed from V and 0 bases from J, the gap between germline ends came to 17 bases. For the CDR3, the DNA is TGTGCCAGCAGCTTCGCTAAGGGAGCTAATTCTAACTATGGCTACACCTTC. This codes for CASSFAKGANSNYGYTF.

The V call is TRBV7-2, the J call TRBJ1-3; D is uncertain. The CDR3 loop spans 15 amino acids. Trimming removed 1 base at V and 0 bases at J, with 7 bases between. In germline, CDR1 is SGHTA, CDR2 FQGNSA. The CDR3 sequence: CASSLDRSSGNTIYF. The CDR3 DNA follows: TGTGCCAGCAGCTTAGACAGAAGCTCTGGAAACACCATATATTTT.

This clone is a singleton in its sample. The rearrangement joins TRBV28 to TRBJ1-2, with 7 positions matching TRBD1. Germline loops: CDR1 MDHEN, CDR2 SYDVKM. J gave up 6 bases and V 6 bases, and 7 bases lay outside the gene matches. The CDR3 contains 13 residues. The DNA for the CDR3 is TGTGCCAGCAGGCAAGACAGGGTGAATGGCTACACCTTC. It yields the protein CASRQDRVNGYTF.

The V and J genes are TRBV9 and TRBJ2-2, with a tentative D call TRBD1 (6 bases). Germline CDR1 is SGDLS and CDR2 is YYNGEE. V was cut by 0 bases and J by 3 bases, with 9 bases left in between. The CDR3 is 15 amino acids. The CDR3 DNA follows: TGTGCCAGCAGCGTAGTCCCAGGGGACACCGGGGAGCTGTTTTTT. Residues: CASSVVPGDTGELFF.

The chain joins TRBV28 to TRBJ2-7; TRBD1 matches 8 bases. V trimming: 5 bases; J trimming: 4 bases; junction bases outside the gene matches: 13. CDR3 length: 16 amino acids. Germline V gives CDR1 MDHEN, CDR2 SYDVKM. The CDR3 protein is CASSRNRDRRMYEQYF. The CDR3 DNA is TGTGCCAGCAGTCGAAACCGGGACAGGCGAATGTACGAGCAGTACTTC. The whole variable domain, filled in from reference TRBV28 and TRBJ2-7, reads DVKVTQSSRYLVKRTGEKVFLECVQDMDHENMFWYRQDPGLGLRLIYFSYDVKMKEKGDIPEGYSVSREKKERFSLILESASTNQTSMYLCASSRNRDRRMYEQYFGPGTRLTVT.

The chain uses TRBV5-1 and TRBJ2-3; 8 bases are a match to TRBD2. This CDR3 region has 17 residues. J lost 6 bases, V lost 0 bases, and 12 bases had no gene match. The germline V gene encodes CDR1 SGHRS and CDR2 YFSETQ. The CDR3, as DNA: TGCGCCAGCAGCTTGGTCGGACTAGCCGGTTCATTCGATACGCAGTATTTT. This encodes CASSLVGLAGSFDTQYF.